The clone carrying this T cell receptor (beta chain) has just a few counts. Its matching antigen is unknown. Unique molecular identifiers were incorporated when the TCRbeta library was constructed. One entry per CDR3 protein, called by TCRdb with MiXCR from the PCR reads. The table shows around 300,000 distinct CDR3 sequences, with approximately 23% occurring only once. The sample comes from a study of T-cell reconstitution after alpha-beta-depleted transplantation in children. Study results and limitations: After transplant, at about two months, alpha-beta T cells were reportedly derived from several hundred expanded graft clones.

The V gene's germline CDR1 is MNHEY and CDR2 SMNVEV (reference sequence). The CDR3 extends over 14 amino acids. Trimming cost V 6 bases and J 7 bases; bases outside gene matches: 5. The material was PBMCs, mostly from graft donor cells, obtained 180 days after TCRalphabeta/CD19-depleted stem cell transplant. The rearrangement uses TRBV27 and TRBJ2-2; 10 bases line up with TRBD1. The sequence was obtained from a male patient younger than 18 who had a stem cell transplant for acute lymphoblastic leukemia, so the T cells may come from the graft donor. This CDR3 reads CASSWTGGNGELFF. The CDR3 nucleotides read TGTGCCAGCAGCTGGACAGGGGGAAACGGGGAGCTGTTTTTT.